Listed below are T cell receptor beta chains from one sample, sequenced in a study of shared clonotypes between healthy human individuals. Measured with immunoSEQ multiplex PCR; TCRdb has only the in-frame clones, and not every one. Among 2 million to 3 million clones listed, approximately 93% were seen once. Sequenced: naive CD4+ T cells from PBMCs. Every receptor here comes from a man aged 18-30 years in good health. Some clones in this sample may be carry-over from other donors' samples. Both conserved end residues are part of each CDR3. A D gene is named only where the DNA matches it firmly. A row's size may be missing; if present it is once, few, many or a size class.

V gene	clone size	J gene	D gene	CDR3 DNA	CDR3 protein
TRBV18	-	TRBJ1-4	TRBD1	TGTGCCAGCTCAGGCCGGGGGGACAGTTCTGAAAAACTGTTTTTT	CASSGRGDSSEKLFF
TRBV5-4	once	TRBJ2-1	-	TGTGCCAGCAGCTTGGCAGCGAACACTTACAATGAGCAGTTCTTC	CASSLAANTYNEQFF
TRBV27	-	TRBJ2-3	-	TGTGCCAGCAGTTTTGGCAGCCGGGATACGCAGTATTTT	CASSFGSRDTQYF
TRBV7-3	-	TRBJ2-1	-	TGTGCCAGCAGCTTAAATCAGGGGGGTGAGCAGTTCTTC	CASSLNQGGEQFF
TRBV14	once	TRBJ1-2	TRBD1	TGTGCCAGCAGCCAAGGGCCAGGGGGCAATGGCTACACCTTC	CASSQGPGGNGYTF
TRBV7-3	few	TRBJ2-2	-	TGTGCCAGCAGCTTAGGGCGGACGAACACCGGGGAGCTGTTTTTT	CASSLGRTNTGELFF
TRBV4-1	-	TRBJ2-4	TRBD1	TGCGCCAGCAGCCCCCAAGGGACAGGGGGTACTGCCAAAAACATTCAGTACTTC	CASSPQGTGGTAKNIQYF
TRBV4-1	-	TRBJ2-7	-	TGCGCCAGCAGCCAAGCCGGGACTCCCCCGGTGGAGCAGTACTTC	CASSQAGTPPVEQYF
TRBV9	-	TRBJ2-5	TRBD1	TGTGCCAGCAGCGTCAACACCGGGACAGGGGTGGAGACCCAGTACTTC	CASSVNTGTGVETQYF
TRBV9	-	TRBJ2-1	TRBD1	TGTGCCAGCACCCCCCGGGACAGGGACCATGAGCAGTTCTTC	CASTPRDRDHEQFF
TRBV14	-	TRBJ2-4	-	TGTGCCAGCAGCCAGGTTTCGGCCAAAAACATTCAGTACTTC	CASSQVSAKNIQYF
TRBV7-2	-	TRBJ2-4	-	TGTGCCAGCAGCTTAGCGCAGGTCGGGATACGCTTC	CASSLAQVGIRF
TRBV6-6	-	TRBJ1-4	-	TGTGCCAGCAGGGAGACGGGAACGAATGAAAAACTGTTTTTT	CASRETGTNEKLFF
TRBV20-1	-	TRBJ1-2	-	TGCAGTGCTAGAGATCTCGATGGCTACACCTTC	CSARDLDGYTF
TRBV5-1	-	TRBJ2-7	-	TGCGCCAGCAGCTTATGGGGACAATCCTACGAGCAGTACTTC	CASSLWGQSYEQYF
TRBV25-1	once	TRBJ2-5	-	TGTGCCAGCAGCCGGAGGACCCAGTACTTC	CASSRRTQYF
TRBV5-1	-	TRBJ1-2	-	TGCGCCAGCAGCAGCGGATCAGGGTACGATGGCTACACCTTC	CASSSGSGYDGYTF